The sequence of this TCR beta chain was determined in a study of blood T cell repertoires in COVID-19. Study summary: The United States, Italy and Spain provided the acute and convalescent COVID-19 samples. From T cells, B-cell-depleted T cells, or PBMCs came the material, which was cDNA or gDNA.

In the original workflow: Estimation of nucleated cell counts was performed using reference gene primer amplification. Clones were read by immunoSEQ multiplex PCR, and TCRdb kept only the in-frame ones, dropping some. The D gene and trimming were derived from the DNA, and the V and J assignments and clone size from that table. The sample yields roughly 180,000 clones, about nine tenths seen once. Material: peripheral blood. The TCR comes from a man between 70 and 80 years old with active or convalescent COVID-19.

The CDR3 region is CSAVTGTNYGYTF. The CDR3 DNA reads TGCAGCGCCGTGACAGGGACTAACTATGGCTACACCTTC. V gene TRBV29-1 combines with J gene TRBJ1-2; TRBD1 agrees at 7 bases. Germline trimming cut 7 bases from V and 0 bases from J; bases unmatched to any gene: 5. CDR1 and CDR2 from the germline V gene are SQVTM and ANQGSEA. The CDR3 covers 13 residues.